These 14 T cell receptor beta chains came from one sample sequenced in a study of blood T cell repertoires in COVID-19. Profiled with immunoSEQ multiplex PCR; TCRdb holds only in-frame clones, not every one. Among some 160,000 clones listed, around 90% were seen once. The material sequenced was peripheral blood. These receptors were collected from a man aged 55 to 70 with acute or convalescent COVID-19.

This chain links TRBV7-2 with TRBJ2-2; 10 bases are shared with TRBD2. Germline CDR1 SGHTA, CDR2 FQGNSA. This CDR3 has 17 residues. V gave up 3 bases and J gave up 0 bases; unmatched junction bases: 4. Written as DNA, the CDR3 is TGTGCCAGCAGCTTTAATCTAGCGGGGGCGAACACCGGGGAGCTGTTTTTT. Its translation: CASSFNLAGANTGELFF.

The V call is TRBV11-1, the J call TRBJ1-1; D remains unclear. This CDR3 spans 13 amino acids. The germline V gene has CDR1 SGHAT and CDR2 FQDESV (reference sequence). V was pared by 1 base and J by 4 bases, with 7 bases between. The CDR3 protein is CASSLGRATEAFF. The CDR3 bases are TGTGCCAGCAGCTTAGGGAGGGCCACTGAAGCTTTCTTT.

This rearrangement joins TRBV4-1 to TRBJ2-3; TRBD2 matches 11 bases. This CDR3 is built from 18 residues. V lost 2 bases, J lost 1 base, and 8 bases stayed unmatched. Germline assignment: CDR1 MGHRA and CDR2 YSYEKL. The CDR3 sequence is CASSQSGLAARGTDTQYF. The CDR3 nucleotides read TGCGCCAGCAGCCAATCGGGACTAGCGGCCCGAGGCACAGATACGCAGTATTTT.

The chain employs TRBV9 and TRBJ1-2; 9 bases are shared with TRBD1. Trimming cost V 4 bases and J 5 bases; bases outside gene matches: 9. CDR1 and CDR2 (germline): SGDLS, YYNGEE. The CDR3 consists of 15 residues. The CDR3, as DNA: TGTGCCAGCAGCCTTCAACCGGGACAGGGTTATGGCTACACCTTC. As protein: CASSLQPGQGYGYTF.

V is TRBV27 and J is TRBJ2-1; D may be TRBD2 (6 bases). The CDR3 is 14 amino acids. Germline V gives CDR1 MNHEY, CDR2 SMNVEV (reference sequence). V lost 5 bases to trimming and J lost 4 bases, with 12 bases between them. CDR3 sequence: CASSGGRSYNEQFF. CDR3 DNA: TGTGCCAGCAGTGGGGGGAGGAGTTACAATGAGCAGTTCTTC.

The chain combines TRBV6-2 or TRBV6-3 with TRBJ1-2; a weak D match, TRBD1 (6 bases). The ends were cut back, 2 bases at V and 4 bases at J, with 11 bases in the middle. Germline V gives CDR1 MNHEY, CDR2 SVGEGT. This CDR3 has 14 residues. The CDR3 loop is CASSYTRTAYGYTF. The CDR3 nucleotides are TGTGCCAGCAGTTACACCCGGACAGCCTATGGCTACACCTTC.

V usage is TRBV19 and J usage is TRBJ1-2, with 10 nucleotides matching TRBD1. The V and J ends lost 7 bases and 1 base, in that order; junction bases with no gene match: 12. Germline V gene sequence: CDR1 LNHDA, CDR2 SQIVND (reference sequence). The CDR3 length is 17 residues. The CDR3 spells CASTAAEGQGYNYGYTF. The CDR3, as DNA: TGTGCCAGTACCGCGGCGGAGGGACAGGGGTATAACTATGGCTACACCTTC.

This chain connects TRBV11-2 to TRBJ2-7; 8 positions agree with TRBD1. The CDR3 is 15 amino acids. V lost 1 base, J lost 2 bases, and 4 bases stayed unmatched. CDR1 is SGHAT, CDR2 FQNNGV, per germline. The CDR3 bases are TGTGCCAGCAGCTTAGGGACAGGGTCGGCCTACGAGCAGTACTTC. Translating gives CASSLGTGSAYEQYF.

This clone was observed a single time. The rearrangement uses TRBV3-1 (or the pseudogene TRBV3-2) and TRBJ1-1; weak D call: TRBD1 (6 bases). The CDR3 covers 15 residues. Germline lookup yields CDR1 LGHDT and CDR2 YNNKEL (reference sequence). V gave up 4 bases and J gave up 0 bases, with 12 bases separating them. The CDR3 loop is CASSLNRDMNTEAFF. CDR3 DNA sequence: TGTGCCAGCAGCCTGAACAGGGACATGAACACTGAAGCTTTCTTT.

CDR3 nucleotides: TGCGCCAGCAGCCGAAGCGGAGGTCTAGGCACAGATACGCAGTATTTT. The encoded protein is CASSRSGGLGTDTQYF. The chain uses TRBV4-1 and TRBJ2-3; TRBD2 is a possible D gene (5 bases). Germline V gene sequence: CDR1 MGHRA, CDR2 YSYEKL. The V and J ends lost 4 bases and 1 base respectively, with 15 bases between them. CDR3 length: 16 amino acids.

V usage is TRBV30 and J usage is TRBJ2-3; D ambiguous. Trimming shortened V by 0 bases and J by 4 bases, and 14 bases separated the two germline ends. This CDR3 is built from 15 residues. The germline CDR1 and CDR2 sequences are GTSNPN and SVGIG (reference sequence). The CDR3: CAWSVNLVRADTQYF. As DNA, the CDR3 is TGTGCCTGGAGTGTAAACCTAGTTCGGGCAGATACGCAGTATTTT.

The rearrangement joins TRBV15 to TRBJ1-4, with 7 bases identical to TRBD1. Per germline, CDR1 LNHNV and CDR2 YYDKDF (reference sequence). CDR3 length: 17 amino acids. V was pared by 5 bases and J by 4 bases, with 13 bases of the junction left unmatched. This chain's CDR3 is CATSPRGRGIGNEKLFF. CDR3 DNA sequence: TGTGCCACCAGCCCCCGGGGCAGGGGGATTGGTAATGAAAAACTGTTTTTT.

This clone showed up just once. The chain links TRBV3-1 (or the pseudogene TRBV3-2) to TRBJ2-4; D is unclear. V lost 2 bases, J lost 0 bases, and 14 bases lay in between. Germline V gives CDR1 LGHDT, CDR2 YNNKEL (reference sequence). CDR3 length equals 17 residues. The CDR3 protein is CASSQNAIPLAKNIQYF. CDR3 nucleotide sequence: TGTGCCAGCAGCCAAAACGCGATTCCTCTAGCCAAAAACATTCAGTACTTC.

V usage is TRBV3-1 (or the pseudogene TRBV3-2) and J usage is TRBJ2-7, with D unclear. V was cut by 2 bases and J by 6 bases, with 14 bases left in between. Looked up from germline, CDR1 is LGHDT and CDR2 is YNNKEL (reference sequence). The CDR3 is 14 residues long. The CDR3 here is CASSQSRWSGEQYF. The CDR3 DNA sequence: TGTGCCAGCAGCCAATCCCGGTGGTCCGGCGAGCAGTACTTC.